The 30 T cell receptor beta chains below come from one sample, sequenced in a study of blood T cell repertoires in COVID-19. Assay used: immunoSEQ multiplex PCR; TCRdb lists only in-frame clones, some missing. Of 75,000 to 95,000 clones listed, over 90% are singletons. What was sequenced was peripheral blood. The receptor source for this set is a man in his 60s with acute or convalescent COVID-19.

The chain uses TRBV5-1 and TRBJ1-2; TRBD1 aligns across 7 bases. Trimming removed 0 bases from V and 13 bases from J; junction bases left unmatched: 12. The germline V gene has CDR1 SGHRS and CDR2 YFSETQ. The CDR3 sequence is 14 residues long. The CDR3 DNA reads as TGCGCCAGCAGCTTGGCCACAGGGGTTTGGGATATCACCTTC. The encoded protein is CASSLATGVWDITF. Based on the CDR3 plus reference TRBV5-1 and TRBJ1-2, the full variable domain is KAGVTQTPRYLIKTRGQQVTLSCSPISGHRSVSWYQQTPGQGLQFLFEYFSETQRNKGNFPGRFSGRQFSNSRSEMNVSTLELGDSALYLCASSLATGVWDITFGSGTRLTVV.

The chain's CDR3 is CASSYSNPGQGPVSLTF. CDR3 in DNA: TGTGCCAGCAGCTACAGCAACCCGGGACAGGGGCCAGTAAGCCTCACCTTC. The rearrangement uses TRBV7-3 and TRBJ1-2; 10 nucleotides agree with TRBD1. Germline V gene lookup returns CDR1 SGHTA and CDR2 FQGTGA. The trim removed 4 bases at V and 13 bases at J, leaving 21 bases unmatched. The CDR3 runs 17 residues.

The chain is built from TRBV7-8 and TRBJ2-7, with D possibly matching TRBD1 (5 bases). CDR1 and CDR2 from the germline V gene are SGHVS and FQNEAQ. Trimming took off 1 base at V and 6 bases at J, with 19 bases between the two ends. This CDR3 has 16 amino acids. CDR3 sequence: CASSLEGRRVFSEQYF. The DNA of the CDR3 is TGTGCCAGCAGCTTAGAAGGGCGCAGGGTTTTTAGCGAGCAGTACTTC.

The CDR3 sequence is CSVIEGSGANVLTF. The CDR3, as DNA: TGCAGCGTTATCGAGGGCTCTGGGGCCAACGTCCTGACTTTC. The chain recombines TRBV29-1 with TRBJ2-6; D possibly corresponds to TRBD2 (5 bases). Germline lookup yields CDR1 SQVTM and CDR2 ANQGSEA. Trimming stripped 5 bases from V and 0 bases from J, with 8 bases between. The CDR3 is 14 amino acids.

The chain carries TRBV6-5 and TRBJ2-2; D may be TRBD1 (6 bases). V lost 6 bases and J lost 1, with 12 bases in between. The CDR3 spans 15 residues. Germline CDR1 reads MNHEY; CDR2 reads SVGAGI. The CDR3 spells CASSPGTLNTGELFF. The CDR3 region has the DNA TGTGCCAGCAGCCCCGGGACATTGAACACCGGGGAGCTGTTTTTT.

The table lists this clone with a few counts. V gene TRBV4-3 combines with J gene TRBJ1-4; D is possibly TRBD1 (6 bases). The CDR3 is made up of 16 amino acids. The germline V gene encodes CDR1 LGHNA and CDR2 YSLEER. The V gene lost 0 bases and the J gene lost 7 bases, with 15 bases spanning the gap. CDR3 in DNA: TGCGCCAGCAGCCAAGATAGATCGGGGGGCGTTGAAAAACTGTTTTTT. Amino acids: CASSQDRSGGVEKLFF.

The chain uses TRBV5-8 and TRBJ2-5; 14 bases are shared with TRBD2. CDR1 and CDR2 from the germline V gene are SGHTS and YDEGEE. The CDR3 is 19 residues long. Trimming removed 1 base from V and 4 bases from J; junction bases left unmatched: 12. The CDR3 coding sequence is TGTGCCAGCAGCTTGAACCGTGGGACTAGCGGGAGAGTGGGAGAGACCCAGTACTTC. Its translation is CASSLNRGTSGRVGETQYF. Complete variable domain (other parts from reference TRBV5-8 and TRBJ2-5): EAGVTQSPTHLIKTRGQQATLRCSPISGHTSVYWYQQALGLGLQFLLWYDEGEERNRGNFPPRFSGRQFPNYSSELNVNALELEDSALYLCASSLNRGTSGRVGETQYFGPGTRLLVL.

The V gene is TRBV5-1, the J gene TRBJ2-3; the match to TRBD1 covers 8 bases. The CDR3 runs to 16 residues. The germline V gene has CDR1 SGHRS and CDR2 YFSETQ. Germline trimming cut 4 bases from V and 5 bases from J; bases unmatched to any gene: 12. The CDR3 loop is CASSLPTGALGDTQYF. DNA of the CDR3: TGCGCCAGCAGCCTCCCGACAGGGGCCCTGGGAGATACGCAGTATTTT.

V and J are TRBV3-1 (or the pseudogene TRBV3-2) and TRBJ2-7; 10 bases align to TRBD2. Germline trimming cut 0 bases from V and 4 bases from J; bases unmatched to any gene: 6. CDR1 and CDR2 from the germline V gene are LGHDT and YNNKEL (reference sequence). The CDR3 is 16 residues long. CDR3 DNA: TGTGCCAGCAGCCAAGAAGCGGGAGGGCCGGGTTACGAGCAGTACTTC. It encodes CASSQEAGGPGYEQYF.

The rearrangement uses TRBV11-3 and TRBJ2-7, with no clear D. V was pared by 2 bases and J by 0 bases, with 8 bases between. The CDR3 is 14 amino acids. CDR1 and CDR2 from the germline V gene are SGHNT and YENEEA. CDR3 bases: TGTGCCAGCAGCTTACTCTCGGGCTCCTACGAGCAGTACTTC. This encodes CASSLLSGSYEQYF.

This clone was detected only once. The genes are TRBV7-2 and TRBJ1-1; 8 bases fit TRBD1. V was clipped by 0 bases and J by 0 bases; unmatched bases: 9. The CDR3 is 18 residues long. Germline values: CDR1 SGHTA, CDR2 FQGNSA. The CDR3 DNA follows: TGTGCCAGCAGCTTAGCCTACAGGGGGGAGGGAATGAACACTGAAGCTTTCTTT. Translation gives CASSLAYRGEGMNTEAFF.

The rearrangement uses TRBV4-1 and TRBJ2-5, with D possibly TRBD1 on 6 matching bases. V was shortened by 1 base and J by 4 bases, with 16 bases between the two germline ends. Germline lookup yields CDR1 MGHRA and CDR2 YSYEKL. The CDR3 consists of 16 residues. CDR3 region: CASSQGGGRGTETQYF. In DNA, the CDR3 is TGCGCCAGCAGCCAAGGCGGAGGCAGGGGAACAGAGACCCAGTACTTC.

The J gene is TRBJ2-7, the V gene TRBV7-9; 10 bases fit TRBD2. This CDR3 is built from 17 residues. Germline-derived CDR1 and CDR2 are SEHNR and FQNEAQ (reference sequence). V was pared by 5 bases and J by 3 bases, with 13 bases of the junction left unmatched. The CDR3 here is CASSPWTSGGRNYEQYF. The CDR3 nucleotides are TGTGCCAGCAGCCCGTGGACTAGCGGAGGCAGGAACTACGAGCAGTACTTC. The variable domain in full, with the rest retrieved from reference TRBV7-9 and TRBJ2-7, is DTGVSQNPRHKITKRGQNVTFRCDPISEHNRLYWYRQTLGQGPEFLTYFQNEAQLEKSRLLSDRFSAERPKGSFSTLEIQRTEQGDSAMYLCASSPWTSGGRNYEQYFGPGTRLTVT.

CDR3 nucleotide sequence: TGTGCCAGCAACCCCCGACAGGGAGCCACAGATACGCAGTATTTT. It translates to CASNPRQGATDTQYF. The V call is TRBV7-2, the J call TRBJ2-3; 7 nucleotides align to TRBD1. V gave up 7 bases and J gave up 2 bases; unmatched junction bases: 9. Germline lookup yields CDR1 SGHTA and CDR2 FQGNSA. This CDR3 is built from 15 residues.

V usage is TRBV28 and J usage is TRBJ2-3, with TRBD1 matching 11 bases. With V trimmed by 5 bases and J by 2 bases, 3 bases remained unmatched. The CDR3 spans 15 residues. Germline assignment: CDR1 MDHEN and CDR2 SYDVKM. The CDR3: CASSRTGGLTDTQYF. The CDR3 DNA reads as TGTGCCAGCAGTCGGACAGGGGGCCTCACAGATACGCAGTATTTT.

This chain uses TRBV5-1 with TRBJ2-7; D may be TRBD1 (6 bases). CDR3 length: 14 residues. Trimming left V 4 bases short and J 2 bases short, with 13 bases between. Germline V gene data show CDR1 as SGHRS and CDR2 as YFSETQ. The CDR3 spells CASSQDSRTYEQYF. The DNA of the CDR3 is TGCGCCAGCAGCCAGGACAGTCGGACCTACGAGCAGTACTTC.

The rearrangement links TRBV20-1 to TRBJ1-6, with TRBD1 identical over 8 bases. The CDR3 totals 13 residues. CDR1 is DFQATT, CDR2 SNEGSKA, per germline (reference sequence). Trimming cost V 3 bases and J 10 bases; bases outside gene matches: 5. The CDR3 nucleotides read TGCAGTGCTAGTCCACAGGGGGAATCACCCCTCCACTTT. It translates to CSASPQGESPLHF.

This chain connects TRBV2 to TRBJ2-7; TRBD2 matches 10 bases. This CDR3 comprises 15 residues. The germline V gene has CDR1 SNHLY and CDR2 FYNNEI. Trimming removed 8 bases from V and 0 bases from J; junction bases left unmatched: 7. In nucleotides, the CDR3 is TGTGCCAGCGGTGGACTAGCGGACGCCTCCTACGAGCAGTACTTC. Protein product: CASGGLADASYEQYF.

J is TRBJ2-1 and V is TRBV19; 7 nucleotides match TRBD2. V lost 4 bases, J lost 10 bases, and 10 bases stayed unmatched. The CDR3 spans 14 residues. CDR1 and CDR2 from the germline V gene are LNHDA and SQIVND (reference sequence). The CDR3 region has the DNA TGTGCCAGTAGTACTCGGGACTTGGGGGGGGAGCAGTTCTTC. Protein sequence: CASSTRDLGGEQFF.

CDR3 loop: CASSLSGGFGLEQYF. CDR3 coding DNA: TGTGCCAGCAGTTTATCAGGGGGTTTTGGTCTCGAGCAGTACTTC. The J gene is TRBJ2-7, the V gene TRBV27, with D possibly TRBD1 on 6 matching bases. Germline CDR1 and CDR2: MNHEY and SMNVEV (reference sequence). The germline V and J ends were trimmed by 0 bases and 6 bases, with 15 bases remaining between them. This CDR3 is 15 amino acids long.

The gene calls are TRBV14 and TRBJ1-5; TRBD1 matches 8 bases. Germline V CDR1 and CDR2: SGHDN, FVKESK. The CDR3 loop spans 19 amino acids. V shed 1 base and J 5 bases; nucleotides not matched to a gene: 16. The CDR3 coding sequence is TGTGCCAGCAGCCAAGGGACAGGGACTAACCCTGAAAGCTATCAGCCCCAGCATTTT. Translated: CASSQGTGTNPESYQPQHF.

This chain connects TRBV3-1 (or the pseudogene TRBV3-2) to TRBJ2-3; no clear D. V was cut by 1 base and J by 7 bases, with 18 bases left in between. The CDR3 is 16 residues long. CDR1 and CDR2 from the germline V gene are LGHDT and YNNKEL (reference sequence). The CDR3: CASSQVRSDAPHTQYF. The CDR3 DNA follows: TGTGCCAGCAGCCAAGTACGGTCCGATGCACCTCATACGCAGTATTTT.

The J gene is TRBJ2-7, the V gene TRBV5-4, with D possibly being TRBD2 (6 bases). CDR3 length: 14 residues. V was cut by 5 bases and J by 3 bases, with 15 bases left in between. Germline-derived CDR1 and CDR2 are SGHNT and YYREEE (reference sequence). This CDR3 reads CASSNRLDSYEQYF. The CDR3 DNA sequence: TGTGCCAGCAGTAACCGACTAGATAGCTACGAGCAGTACTTC.

The rearrangement joins TRBV7-6 to TRBJ2-7; weak D call: TRBD1 (5 bases). The CDR3 is 13 residues long. Between the trimmed V and J ends, which lost 1 base and 8 bases, there was a span of 12 bases. CDR1 is SGHVS and CDR2 is FNYEAQ in the germline V gene. The CDR3 protein is CASSLGVQDKQYF. The CDR3 nucleotides are TGTGCCAGCAGCTTAGGGGTCCAGGACAAGCAGTACTTC. The complete variable domain, with remaining parts taken from reference TRBV7-6 and TRBJ2-7, reads GAGVSQSPRYKVTKRGQDVALRCDPISGHVSLYWYRQALGQGPEFLTYFNYEAQQDKSGLPNDRFSAERPEGSISTLTIQRTEQRDSAMYRCASSLGVQDKQYFGPGTRLTVT.

J is TRBJ1-6 and V is TRBV6-6, with D tentatively TRBD1 (6 bases). Germline V gene lookup returns CDR1 MNHNY and CDR2 SVGAGI (reference sequence). The CDR3 contains 14 residues. The V end was cut by 3 bases, the J end by 9 bases, with 12 bases between. The CDR3 nucleotides are TGTGCCAGCAGTTATCCAGGGGAACGTTCACCCCTCCACTTT. This gives the protein CASSYPGERSPLHF.

This clone occurred once. The chain is built from TRBV10-3 and TRBJ2-4, with 8 bases identical to TRBD2. This CDR3 contains 13 residues. The germline CDR1 and CDR2 sequences are ENHRY and SYGVKD. V was pared by 10 bases and J by 0 bases, with 2 bases of the junction left unmatched. The CDR3 region is CATREGAKNIQYF. Here the CDR3 DNA reads TGTGCCACCCGGGAGGGAGCCAAAAACATTCAGTACTTC.

This clone occurred once. The CDR3 nucleotides are TGTGCCAGCAGTTTATTCCCCTCCGGACAGGGTTACGGTTCACCCCTCCACTTT. The encoded protein is CASSLFPSGQGYGSPLHF. The rearrangement joins TRBV28 to TRBJ1-6; the match to TRBD1 covers 8 bases. This CDR3 contains 18 residues. Trimming took 1 base from V and 9 from J; bases not matched to a gene: 14. CDR1 MDHEN and CDR2 SYDVKM come from the germline V gene. The entire variable domain, with the rest obtained from reference TRBV28 and TRBJ1-6, is as follows: DVKVTQSSRYLVKRTGEKVFLECVQDMDHENMFWYRQDPGLGLRLIYFSYDVKMKEKGDIPEGYSVSREKKERFSLILESASTNQTSMYLCASSLFPSGQGYGSPLHFGNGTRLTVT.

This chain uses TRBV11-3 with TRBJ2-7; D ambiguous. The CDR3 sequence is 14 residues long. Per germline, CDR1 SGHNT and CDR2 YENEEA. The germline V and J ends were trimmed by 1 base and 2 bases, with 9 bases remaining between them. The DNA of the CDR3 is TGTGCCAGCAGCTTAGTGGCGGCTGCCTACGAGCAGTACTTC. Translating it yields CASSLVAAAYEQYF. The whole variable domain, remainder taken from reference TRBV11-3 and TRBJ2-7, is EAGVVQSPRYKIIEKKQPVAFWCNPISGHNTLYWYLQNLGQGPELLIRYENEEAVDDSQLPKDRFSAERLKGVDSTLKIQPAELGDSAVYLCASSLVAAAYEQYFGPGTRLTVT.

This clone has only a few counts. V is TRBV12-5 and J is TRBJ2-1; 10 nucleotides agree with TRBD2. CDR3 length: 15 residues. V was pared by 5 bases and J by 3 bases, with 4 bases of the junction left unmatched. Germline V gene lookup returns CDR1 LGHNT and CDR2 FRNRAP. The CDR3 spells CASGDSGRLYNEQFF. Written as DNA, the CDR3 is TGTGCTAGTGGTGATAGCGGGAGGCTCTACAATGAGCAGTTCTTC.

The rearrangement joins TRBV28 to TRBJ1-2; TRBD1 agrees at 8 bases. CDR3 length equals 15 residues. Per germline, CDR1 MDHEN and CDR2 SYDVKM. V lost 4 bases, J lost 1 base, and 5 bases stayed unmatched. The CDR3 DNA follows: TGTGCCAGCAGTTCCGGACAGGGATTTAACTATGGCTACACCTTC. Amino acid sequence: CASSSGQGFNYGYTF.